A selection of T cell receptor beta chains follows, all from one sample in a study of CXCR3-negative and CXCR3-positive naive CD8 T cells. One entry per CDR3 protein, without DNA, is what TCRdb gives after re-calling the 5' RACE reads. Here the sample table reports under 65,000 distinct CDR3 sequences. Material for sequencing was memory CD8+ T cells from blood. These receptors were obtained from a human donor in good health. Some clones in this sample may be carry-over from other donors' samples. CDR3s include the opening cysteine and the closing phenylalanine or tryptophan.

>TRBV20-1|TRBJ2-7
CSAGTGEAHYEQYF
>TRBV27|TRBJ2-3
CASSLERTTDTQYF
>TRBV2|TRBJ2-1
CASTLSGGDYNEQFF
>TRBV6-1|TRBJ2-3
CASRIRLAGADTQYF
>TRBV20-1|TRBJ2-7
CSARDQPRGYEQYF
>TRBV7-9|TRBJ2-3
CASSPGQVTSTDTQYF
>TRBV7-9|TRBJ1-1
CASSLSPGRGADAFF
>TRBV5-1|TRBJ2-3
CASSFYGLAGDTDRQYF
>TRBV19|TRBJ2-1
CASTTGPLPSYNEQFF
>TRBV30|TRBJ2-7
CALWTGDTYEQYF
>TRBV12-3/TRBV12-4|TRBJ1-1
CASSLLGGTEAFF
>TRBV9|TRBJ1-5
CASSRGTGGQPQHF
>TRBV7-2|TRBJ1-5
CASSPASGSNQPQHF
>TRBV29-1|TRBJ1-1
CSVVVPTPGTEAFF
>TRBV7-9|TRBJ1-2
CASSTGQAGGYTF
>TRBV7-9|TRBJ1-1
CASVGGMNTEAFF
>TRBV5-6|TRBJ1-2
CASSLMGEGRLF
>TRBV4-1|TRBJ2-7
CASSQDNAGNEQYF
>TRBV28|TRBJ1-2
CATEKSYGYTF
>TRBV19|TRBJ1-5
CASSMDVKPQHF
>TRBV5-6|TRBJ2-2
CASSLLLSLGELFF
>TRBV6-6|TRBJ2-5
CASSYSGTGEGETQYF
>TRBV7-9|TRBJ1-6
CASSWDSSSSPLHF
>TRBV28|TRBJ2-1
CASRPTSGRFGEQFF
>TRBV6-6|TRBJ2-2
CASSYSVAGELFF
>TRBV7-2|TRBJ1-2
CASSVERHYGYTF
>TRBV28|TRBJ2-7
CASRPGLISSYEQYF
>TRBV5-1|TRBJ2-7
CASSLVSAFSYEQYF
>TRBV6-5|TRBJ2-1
CASSSPTSGANEQFF
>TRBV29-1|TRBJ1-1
CSVWGRGQNTEAFF
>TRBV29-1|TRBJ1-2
CSGTQGVDYGYTF
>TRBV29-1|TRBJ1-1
CSVEGGMNTEAFF
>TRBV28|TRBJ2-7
CASSQNTGLPSWQYF
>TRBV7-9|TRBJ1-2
CASSPHPTGRNYGYTF
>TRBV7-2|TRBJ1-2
CASSLVWDPSYTF
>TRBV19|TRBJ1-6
CASSLGQNLNSPLHF
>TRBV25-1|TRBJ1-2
CASSDPGKSYTF
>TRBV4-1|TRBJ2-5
CASSQVSLQETQYF
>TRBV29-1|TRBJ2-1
CSADSGYNEQFF
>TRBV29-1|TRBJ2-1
CSVIPADHYNEQFF
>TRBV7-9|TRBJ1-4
CASSPSSTNEKLFF
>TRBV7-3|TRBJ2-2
CASSFLDWTMTGELFF
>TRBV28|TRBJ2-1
CASSLNPDYYNEQFF
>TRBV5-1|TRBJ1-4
CASSETDMGTNEKLFF
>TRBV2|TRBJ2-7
CASSDPALSEAYEQYF
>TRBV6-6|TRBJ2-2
CASSYTQASPGELFF
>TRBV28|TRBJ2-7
CASSGWTGDIYEQYF
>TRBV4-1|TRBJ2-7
CASSPGGGAPEEEQYF
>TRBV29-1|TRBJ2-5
CSVELTGEETQYF